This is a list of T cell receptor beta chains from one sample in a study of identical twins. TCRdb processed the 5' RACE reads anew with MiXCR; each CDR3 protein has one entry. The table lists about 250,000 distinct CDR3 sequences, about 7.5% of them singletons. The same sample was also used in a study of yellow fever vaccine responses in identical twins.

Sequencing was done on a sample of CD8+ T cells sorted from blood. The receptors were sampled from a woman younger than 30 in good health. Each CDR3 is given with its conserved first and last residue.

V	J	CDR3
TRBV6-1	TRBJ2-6	CASSDSPPFSGANVLTF
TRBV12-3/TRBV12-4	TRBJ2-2	CASSGPWSGTGELFF
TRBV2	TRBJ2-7	CASSEGTGPAYEQYF
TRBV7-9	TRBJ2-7	CASSPAPSFGEQYF
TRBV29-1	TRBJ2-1	CSVEGGDNSPYNEQFF
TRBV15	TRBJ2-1	CATSRALGLAALEGNEQFF
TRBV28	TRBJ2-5	CASSFYTQETQYF
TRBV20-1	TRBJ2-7	CSARDGVHDYEQYF
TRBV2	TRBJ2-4	CASSEADKNIQYF
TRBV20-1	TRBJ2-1	CSARGGSSYNEQFF
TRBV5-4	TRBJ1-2	CASSGRTYGYTF
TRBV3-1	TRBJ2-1	CASSPQRADKNEQFF
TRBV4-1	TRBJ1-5	CASSQATGGDQPQHF
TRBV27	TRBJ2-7	CASSLTVEYEQYF
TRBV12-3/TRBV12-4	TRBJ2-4	CASSLGPPPKNIQYF
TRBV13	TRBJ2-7	CASSLGRLAGTSYEQYF
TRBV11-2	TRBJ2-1	CASSLRARRRPSGVNEQFF
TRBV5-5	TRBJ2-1	CASSLPSGRGNEQFF
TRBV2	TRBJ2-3	CAITGVRTDTQYF
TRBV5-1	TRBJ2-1	CASSLGLLLGFNEQFF
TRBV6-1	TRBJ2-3	CASSEIRGRTDTQYF
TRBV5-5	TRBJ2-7	CASQGLLAGGGEQYF